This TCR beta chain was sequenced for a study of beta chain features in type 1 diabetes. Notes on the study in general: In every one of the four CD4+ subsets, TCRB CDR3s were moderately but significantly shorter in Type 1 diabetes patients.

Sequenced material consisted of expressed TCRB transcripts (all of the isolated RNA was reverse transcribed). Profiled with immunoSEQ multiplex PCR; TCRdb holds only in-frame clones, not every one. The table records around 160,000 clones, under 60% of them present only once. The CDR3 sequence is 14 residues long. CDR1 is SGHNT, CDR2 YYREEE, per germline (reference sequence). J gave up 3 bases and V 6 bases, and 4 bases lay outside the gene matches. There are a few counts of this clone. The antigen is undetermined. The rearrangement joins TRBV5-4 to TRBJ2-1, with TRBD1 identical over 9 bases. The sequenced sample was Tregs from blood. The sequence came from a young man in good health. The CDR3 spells CASTLTGGYNEQFF. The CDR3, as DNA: TGTGCCAGCACTTTGACAGGGGGCTACAATGAGCAGTTCTTC.